These 10 T cell receptor beta chains share one sample of origin, sequenced in a study of cytomegalovirus exposure and HLA in healthy donors. The table came from immunoSEQ multiplex PCR; TCRdb's copy has only in-frame clones and leaves some out. The table includes around 200,000 clones, about 86% detected once. The sequencing input was PBMCs. The receptors shown here come from a woman younger than 30 in good health and CMV-seropositive.

The chain combines TRBV2 with TRBJ2-1; tentative D call: TRBD2 (7 bases). The CDR3 loop spans 13 amino acids. The V gene lost 8 bases and the J gene lost 8 bases, with 16 bases spanning the gap. Looked up from germline, CDR1 is SNHLY and CDR2 is FYNNEI. The CDR3 sequence is CASQRGAGYEQFF. CDR3 DNA: TGTGCCAGCCAACGGGGGGCCGGCTATGAGCAGTTCTTC.

This clone was picked up a small number of times. The gene calls are TRBV27 and TRBJ2-7, with 9 positions matching TRBD2. The trim removed 8 bases at V and 0 bases at J, leaving 14 bases unmatched. The CDR3 loop spans 17 amino acids. Germline CDR1 MNHEY, CDR2 SMNVEV (reference sequence). CDR3 in amino acids: CASRSRGSGGLSYEQYF. The CDR3 DNA sequence: TGTGCCAGCCGTTCTCGGGGTAGCGGGGGCCTCTCCTACGAGCAGTACTTC.

This rearrangement joins TRBV2 to TRBJ1-1, with a tentative D call TRBD1 (5 bases). The CDR3 has 13 residues. Trimming removed 4 bases from V and 0 bases from J, with 6 bases in between. Germline CDR1 and CDR2: SNHLY and FYNNEI. The CDR3 sequence: CASSGQMNTEAFF. CDR3 coding DNA: TGTGCCAGCAGTGGACAGATGAACACTGAAGCTTTCTTT.

The chain carries TRBV6-1 and TRBJ1-2, with D perhaps TRBD1 (5 bases). V lost 7 bases to trimming and J lost 8 bases, with 14 bases between them. The CDR3 is made up of 12 amino acids. Germline CDR1 and CDR2: MNHNS and SASEGT. The CDR3 loop reads CASTLRVEGYTF. As DNA, the CDR3 is TGTGCCAGCACTCTCAGGGTTGAAGGCTACACCTTC.

With regard to this clone: Other DNA sequences in the sample encode the same CDR3. The rearrangement joins TRBV6-1 to TRBJ2-7; D is ambiguous. This CDR3 contains 11 residues. With 6 bases removed from V and 4 bases from J, the gap between germline ends came to 7 bases. CDR1 is MNHNS, CDR2 SASEGT, per germline. The CDR3 DNA sequence: TGTGCCAGCAGGACACCTTACGAGCAGTACTTC. Residues: CASRTPYEQYF.

The chain carries TRBV5-1 and TRBJ2-1; 7 bases line up with TRBD2. CDR3 length equals 16 residues. V dropped 4 bases and J dropped 3; count of bases not matched to a gene: 10. The germline gives CDR1 SGHRS, CDR2 YFSETQ. The CDR3 bases are TGCGCCAGCAGCGGCTCGAGGGCGGGGGTCTACAATGAGCAGTTCTTC. It specifies CASSGSRAGVYNEQFF.

The chain has TRBV2 and TRBJ1-3; tentatively, D is TRBD1 (5 bases). Trimming left V 3 bases short and J 4 bases short, with 10 bases between. Germline CDR1 is SNHLY and CDR2 is FYNNEI. CDR3 size: 14 residues. The CDR3 sequence: CASSEGGWGNTIYF. CDR3 sequence (DNA): TGTGCCAGCAGTGAGGGGGGATGGGGAAACACCATATATTTT. The whole variable domain, remainder taken from reference TRBV2 and TRBJ1-3, is EPEVTQTPSHQVTQMGQEVILRCVPISNHLYFYWYRQILGQKVEFLVSFYNNEISEKSEIFDDQFSVERPDGSNFTLKIRSTKLEDSAMYFCASSEGGWGNTIYFGEGSWLTVV.

J is TRBJ2-7 and V is TRBV6-6; TRBD2 might be the D (7 bases). The CDR3 length is 15 residues. V was pared by 6 bases and J by 1 base, with 16 bases between. Per germline, CDR1 MNHNY and CDR2 SVGAGI (reference sequence). Here the CDR3 DNA reads TGTGCCAGCAGCCCCCCAGGGAGGGGGTCCTACGAGCAGTACTTC. This codes for CASSPPGRGSYEQYF.

A few counts support this clone. The rearrangement links TRBV11-2 to TRBJ1-2, with 7 nucleotides matching TRBD1. The CDR3 totals 15 residues. The germline gives CDR1 SGHAT, CDR2 FQNNGV. V dropped 1 base and J dropped 3; count of bases not matched to a gene: 5. CDR3 nucleotides: TGTGCCAGCAGCTTAGGATACAGGGGAGACTATGGCTACACCTTC. Translation gives CASSLGYRGDYGYTF.

This clone was counted only a few times. An end of the junction does not agree with germline; a read error may underlie this. The V gene is TRBV9, the J gene TRBJ2-7; D might be TRBD2 (5 bases). The CDR3 consists of 13 residues. The germline V gene has CDR1 SGDLS and CDR2 YYNGEE. CDR3 amino acids: CASSPGEGYEQYF. CDR3 DNA sequence: TGTGCGAGCAGCCCAGGAGAGGGATATGAGCAGTACTTC. Based on the CDR3 plus reference TRBV9 and TRBJ2-7, the full variable domain is DSGVTQTPKHLITATGQRVTLRCSPRSGDLSVYWYQQSLDQGLQFLIQYYNGEERAKGNILERFSAQQFPDLHSELNLSSLELGDSALYFCASSPGEGYEQYFGPGTRLTVT.